This T cell receptor beta chain was identified in a study of shared T cell receptors in the human thymus. Some clones are missing from TCRdb's copy, which holds only in-frame ones; the method was immunoSEQ multiplex PCR. The table has a few hundred thousand clones, about 95% seen once. Germline V CDR1 and CDR2: MDHEN, SYDVKM. Trimming stripped 2 bases from V and 9 bases from J, with 17 bases between. This CDR3 comprises 15 residues. The count of this clone is one. The rearrangement joins TRBV28 to TRBJ1-5; D is undetermined. The source material was thymocytes. This clonotype originated in a human donor. CDR3 in DNA: TGTGCCAGCAGTTTAGTGAGTGGAAATTGGGGGCCCCAGCATTTT. Residues: CASSLVSGNWGPQHF.